This TCR beta chain was profiled in a study of T cell changes during pregnancy in multiple sclerosis. Sequencing used immunoSEQ multiplex PCR; TCRdb keeps in-frame clones, though not all of them. The sample includes roughly 110,000 clones, around 90% of them seen just once. Germline V gene lookup returns CDR1 SGHTA and CDR2 FQGNSA. Trimming took 5 bases from V and 5 from J; bases not matched to a gene: 12. The CDR3 runs to 16 residues. This chain links TRBV7-2 with TRBJ1-2, with 9 nucleotides matching TRBD1. The sequence derives from a female donor in good health, enrolled as a control in a pregnancy study. Here the sequenced sample was peripheral blood, taken in the third trimester of pregnancy. CDR3 sequence (DNA): TGTGCCAGCAGCCGACAACAGGGGGCGTCTTATTATGGCTACACCTTC. Translation: CASSRQQGASYYGYTF.